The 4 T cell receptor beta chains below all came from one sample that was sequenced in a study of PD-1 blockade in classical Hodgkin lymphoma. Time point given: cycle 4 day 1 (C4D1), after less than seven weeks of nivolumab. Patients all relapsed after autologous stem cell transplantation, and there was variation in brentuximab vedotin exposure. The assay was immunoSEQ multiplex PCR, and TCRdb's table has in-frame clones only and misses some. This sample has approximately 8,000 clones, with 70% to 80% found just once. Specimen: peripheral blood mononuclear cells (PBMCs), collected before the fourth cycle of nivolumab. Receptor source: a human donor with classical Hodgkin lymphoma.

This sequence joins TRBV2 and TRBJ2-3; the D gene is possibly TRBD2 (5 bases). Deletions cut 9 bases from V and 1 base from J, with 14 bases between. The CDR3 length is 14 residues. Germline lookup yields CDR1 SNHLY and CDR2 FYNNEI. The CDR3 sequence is CASKEGFRTDTQYF. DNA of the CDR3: TGTGCCAGTAAAGAGGGATTTCGCACAGATACGCAGTATTTT.

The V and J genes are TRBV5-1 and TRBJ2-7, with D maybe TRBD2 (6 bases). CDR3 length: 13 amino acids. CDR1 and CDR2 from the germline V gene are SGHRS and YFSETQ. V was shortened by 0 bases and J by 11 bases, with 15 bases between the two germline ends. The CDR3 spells CASSLAGQPSEYF. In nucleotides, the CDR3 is TGCGCCAGCAGCTTGGCCGGTCAGCCTAGCGAGTACTTC. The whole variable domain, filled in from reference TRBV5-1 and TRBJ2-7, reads KAGVTQTPRYLIKTRGQQVTLSCSPISGHRSVSWYQQTPGQGLQFLFEYFSETQRNKGNFPGRFSGRQFSNSRSEMNVSTLELGDSALYLCASSLAGQPSEYFGPGTRLTVT.

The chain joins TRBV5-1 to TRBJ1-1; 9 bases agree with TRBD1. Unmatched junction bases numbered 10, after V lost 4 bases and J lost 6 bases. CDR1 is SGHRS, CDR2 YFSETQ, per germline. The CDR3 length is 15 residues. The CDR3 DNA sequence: TGCGCCAGCAGCCGATTACAGGGGGCTTGGGCTGAAGCTTTCTTT. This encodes CASSRLQGAWAEAFF.

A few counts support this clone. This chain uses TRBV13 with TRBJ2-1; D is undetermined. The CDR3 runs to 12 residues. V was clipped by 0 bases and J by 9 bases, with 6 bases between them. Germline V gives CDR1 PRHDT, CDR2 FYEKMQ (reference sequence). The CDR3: CASSLGLFEQFF. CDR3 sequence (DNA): TGTGCCAGCAGCTTAGGCCTCTTTGAGCAGTTCTTC.